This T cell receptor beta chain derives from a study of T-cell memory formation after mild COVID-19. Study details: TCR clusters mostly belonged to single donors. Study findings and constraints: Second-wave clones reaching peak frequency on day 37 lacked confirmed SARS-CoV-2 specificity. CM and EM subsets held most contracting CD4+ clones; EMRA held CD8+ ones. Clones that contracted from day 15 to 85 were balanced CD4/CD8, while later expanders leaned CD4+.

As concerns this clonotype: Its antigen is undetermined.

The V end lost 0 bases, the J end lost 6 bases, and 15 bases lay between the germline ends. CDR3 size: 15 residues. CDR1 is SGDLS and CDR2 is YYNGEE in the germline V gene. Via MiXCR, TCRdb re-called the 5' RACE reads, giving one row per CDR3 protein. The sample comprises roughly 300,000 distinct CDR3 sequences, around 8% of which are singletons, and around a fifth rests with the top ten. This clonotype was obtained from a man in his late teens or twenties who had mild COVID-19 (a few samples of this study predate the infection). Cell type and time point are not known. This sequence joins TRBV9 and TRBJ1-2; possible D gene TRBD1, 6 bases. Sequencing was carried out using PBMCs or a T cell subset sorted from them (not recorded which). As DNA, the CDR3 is TGTGCCAGCAGCGTAGTGGACAGCCCATCTCATGGCTACACCTTC. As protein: CASSVVDSPSHGYTF. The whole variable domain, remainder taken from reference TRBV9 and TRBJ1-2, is DSGVTQTPKHLITATGQRVTLRCSPRSGDLSVYWYQQSLDQGLQFLIQYYNGEERAKGNILERFSAQQFPDLHSELNLSSLELGDSALYFCASSVVDSPSHGYTFGSGTRLTVV.